A selection of T cell receptor beta chains follows, all from one sample in a study of OX40 agonist ivuxolimab in advanced cancers. Assay: immunoSEQ multiplex PCR; the TCRdb copy retains only in-frame clones and omits some. The sample yields 100,000 to 130,000 clones, around 93% seen once. The sequences come from CD4+ or CD8+ T cells sorted from blood, collected in a trial of the OX40 agonist ivuxolimab. These TCRs come from an adult with an advanced solid tumor such as melanoma, head and neck, liver or kidney cancer. The CDR3 runs from the conserved cysteine through the conserved F or W. The D gene is left open where the match is weak. The size entry is marked missing in some rows and otherwise reads once, few, many or a size class.

clone size: NA
V gene: TRBV20-1
D gene: NA
J gene: TRBJ2-7
CDR3 DNA: TGCAGTGCCGGAGAGAACGAGCAGTACTTC
CDR3 protein: CSAGENEQYF

clone size: NA
V gene: TRBV5-1
D gene: NA
J gene: TRBJ1-6
CDR3 DNA: TGCGCCAGCAGCCCCTCGAGCTCCTATAATTCACCCCTCCACTTT
CDR3 protein: CASSPSSSYNSPLHF

clone size: NA
V gene: TRBV19
D gene: NA
J gene: TRBJ2-1
CDR3 DNA: TGTGCCAGTAGTATCCCTACCTACAATGAGCAGTTCTTC
CDR3 protein: CASSIPTYNEQFF

clone size: NA
V gene: TRBV11-3
D gene: NA
J gene: TRBJ2-1
CDR3 DNA: TGTGCCAGCAGCCCCCCCGCAGGGTTGGGCAAATTCTTC
CDR3 protein: CASSPPAGLGKFF

clone size: NA
V gene: TRBV20-1
D gene: NA
J gene: TRBJ2-7
CDR3 DNA: TGCAGTGCTAGAGATTACATCGAGCAGTACTTC
CDR3 protein: CSARDYIEQYF

clone size: once
V gene: TRBV6-5
D gene: NA
J gene: TRBJ1-6
CDR3 DNA: TGTGCCAGCGCGAGGACAGCCTATAATTCACCCCTCCACTTT
CDR3 protein: CASARTAYNSPLHF

clone size: NA
V gene: TRBV9
D gene: TRBD1
J gene: TRBJ1-3
CDR3 DNA: TGTGCCAGCAGCCTCTCCGGGACAGGGGAAGGGGGAAACACCATATATTTT
CDR3 protein: CASSLSGTGEGGNTIYF

clone size: NA
V gene: TRBV19
D gene: NA
J gene: TRBJ2-2
CDR3 DNA: TGTGCCAGTAGTAACGGACCGAGCCGTCGAAACGGGGAGCTGTTTTTT
CDR3 protein: CASSNGPSRRNGELFF

clone size: NA
V gene: TRBV18
D gene: NA
J gene: TRBJ2-1
CDR3 DNA: TGTGCCAGCTACCGGGACGGCTACAATGAGCAGTTCTTC
CDR3 protein: CASYRDGYNEQFF

clone size: NA
V gene: TRBV10-2
D gene: NA
J gene: TRBJ1-2
CDR3 DNA: TGCGCCAGCAGTGAGTCGAGAAGGCAGGGGAACTATGGCTACACCTTC
CDR3 protein: CASSESRRQGNYGYTF

clone size: NA
V gene: TRBV6-4
D gene: NA
J gene: TRBJ1-2
CDR3 DNA: TGTGCCAGCAGTGAGGGAGGACAGACGAATGGCTACACCTTC
CDR3 protein: CASSEGGQTNGYTF

clone size: NA
V gene: TRBV18
D gene: NA
J gene: TRBJ1-5
CDR3 DNA: TGTGCCAGCTCACCAGGGGATAGACAGCCCCAGCATTTT
CDR3 protein: CASSPGDRQPQHF

clone size: NA
V gene: TRBV30
D gene: NA
J gene: TRBJ2-5
CDR3 DNA: TGTGCCTGGAGCCCGTTGGAGACCCAGTACTTC
CDR3 protein: CAWSPLETQYF

clone size: NA
V gene: TRBV30
D gene: NA
J gene: TRBJ2-5
CDR3 DNA: TGTGCCTGGAGTGTTCTCCAGGGGAGCCAAGAGACCCAGTACTTC
CDR3 protein: CAWSVLQGSQETQYF

clone size: NA
V gene: TRBV11-2
D gene: NA
J gene: TRBJ1-1
CDR3 DNA: TGTGCCAGCAGCCTTGTGGACACTGAAGCTTTCTTT
CDR3 protein: CASSLVDTEAFF

clone size: NA
V gene: TRBV11-2
D gene: NA
J gene: TRBJ1-1
CDR3 DNA: TGTGCCAGCAGCGACATTTGGGGGGCGGCCACTGAAGCTTTCTTT
CDR3 protein: CASSDIWGAATEAFF

clone size: NA
V gene: TRBV5-5
D gene: TRBD1
J gene: TRBJ1-5
CDR3 DNA: TGTGCCAGCAGCGAGGCAGGGGGTAGCAATCAGCCCCAGCATTTT
CDR3 protein: CASSEAGGSNQPQHF

clone size: NA
V gene: TRBV5-1
D gene: NA
J gene: TRBJ2-2
CDR3 DNA: TGCGCCAGCAGAATTGGCACCGGGGAGCTGTTTTTT
CDR3 protein: CASRIGTGELFF

clone size: once
V gene: TRBV11-3
D gene: NA
J gene: TRBJ1-2
CDR3 DNA: TGTGCCAGCAGCTTAGCCCACAGCCAACTGGGTGGCTACACCTTC
CDR3 protein: CASSLAHSQLGGYTF

clone size: NA
V gene: TRBV10-3
D gene: NA
J gene: TRBJ2-7
CDR3 DNA: TGTGCCATCAGTGATCAGCGAACCAACGAGCAGTACTTC
CDR3 protein: CAISDQRTNEQYF

clone size: NA
V gene: TRBV19
D gene: NA
J gene: TRBJ1-1
CDR3 DNA: TGTGCCAGTACCCCTCGTAAAGAGGGGAACACTGAAGCTTTCTTT
CDR3 protein: CASTPRKEGNTEAFF

clone size: NA
V gene: TRBV5-1
D gene: NA
J gene: TRBJ2-7
CDR3 DNA: TGCGCCAGCAGCCCAACACCACCCTACGAGCAGTACTTC
CDR3 protein: CASSPTPPYEQYF

clone size: once
V gene: TRBV4-1
D gene: NA
J gene: TRBJ1-2
CDR3 DNA: TGCGCCAGCAGCCAACAGGGCTTCTATGGCTACACCTTC
CDR3 protein: CASSQQGFYGYTF

clone size: NA
V gene: TRBV12-5
D gene: NA
J gene: TRBJ1-1
CDR3 DNA: TGTGCTAGTGGTTTGAAGGGGGTTAAGAACACTGAAGCTTTCTTT
CDR3 protein: CASGLKGVKNTEAFF

clone size: NA
V gene: TRBV7-3
D gene: NA
J gene: TRBJ2-1
CDR3 DNA: TGTGCCAGCAGCCTACAGGGTGGCGAGCAGTTCTTC
CDR3 protein: CASSLQGGEQFF

clone size: NA
V gene: TRBV7-3
D gene: TRBD2
J gene: TRBJ2-3
CDR3 DNA: TGTGCCAGCAGCTCTAGCGGAACCTCAGATACGCAGTATTTT
CDR3 protein: CASSSSGTSDTQYF

clone size: NA
V gene: TRBV11-3
D gene: TRBD1
J gene: TRBJ2-5
CDR3 DNA: TGTGCCAGCAGCTTAGATACTCTCAGGGGGCAAGAGACCCAGTACTTC
CDR3 protein: CASSLDTLRGQETQYF

clone size: NA
V gene: TRBV7-6
D gene: NA
J gene: TRBJ2-7
CDR3 DNA: TGTGCCAGCAGCGCGGACCACTCCTACGAGCAGTACTTC
CDR3 protein: CASSADHSYEQYF

clone size: NA
V gene: TRBV5-1
D gene: TRBD1
J gene: TRBJ2-3
CDR3 DNA: TGCGCCAGCAACGGACAGGGTAATGGAGATACGCAGTATTTT
CDR3 protein: CASNGQGNGDTQYF

clone size: NA
V gene: TRBV29-1
D gene: TRBD2
J gene: TRBJ2-5
CDR3 DNA: TGCAGCGTCAGCATAGCGGGGGGGGAGACCCAGTACTTC
CDR3 protein: CSVSIAGGETQYF

clone size: NA
V gene: TRBV6-1
D gene: NA
J gene: TRBJ1-2
CDR3 DNA: TGTGCCAGCAGTGAGCTCGGCTACACCTTC
CDR3 protein: CASSELGYTF

clone size: once
V gene: TRBV5-8
D gene: NA
J gene: TRBJ1-3
CDR3 DNA: TGTGCCAGCAGTCTCCAGGCCCGCTCTGGAAACACCATATATTTT
CDR3 protein: CASSLQARSGNTIYF

clone size: NA
V gene: TRBV19
D gene: TRBD2
J gene: TRBJ2-3
CDR3 DNA: TGTGCCAGTAGTATAGGAGGGACTAGCGGGGTAGGAGATACGCAGTATTTT
CDR3 protein: CASSIGGTSGVGDTQYF

clone size: NA
V gene: TRBV18
D gene: NA
J gene: TRBJ1-1
CDR3 DNA: TGTGCCAGCTCGCCCGGAGCATCGGGAGAGAACACTGAAGCTTTCTTT
CDR3 protein: CASSPGASGENTEAFF

clone size: NA
V gene: TRBV18
D gene: NA
J gene: TRBJ1-1
CDR3 DNA: TGTGCCAGCTCACCTCTAGCAAGTGGGGGGAACACTGAAGCTTTCTTT
CDR3 protein: CASSPLASGGNTEAFF

clone size: NA
V gene: TRBV5-8
D gene: NA
J gene: TRBJ2-7
CDR3 DNA: TGTGCCAGCAGCTCAATAGGAAGATACGAGCAGTACTTC
CDR3 protein: CASSSIGRYEQYF

clone size: NA
V gene: TRBV20-1
D gene: NA
J gene: TRBJ2-3
CDR3 DNA: TGCAGTGCACAGGGCGGGGACACGCAGTATTTT
CDR3 protein: CSAQGGDTQYF

clone size: NA
V gene: TRBV5-1
D gene: NA
J gene: TRBJ2-1
CDR3 DNA: TGCGCCAGCAGCCCCGGAGCCTCGGGTAGTTTTTCCAATGAGCAGTTCTTC
CDR3 protein: CASSPGASGSFSNEQFF

clone size: once
V gene: TRBV5-8
D gene: NA
J gene: TRBJ1-5
CDR3 DNA: TGTGCCAGCGCAGGACAGACTGGCAATCAGCCCCAGCATTTT
CDR3 protein: CASAGQTGNQPQHF

clone size: NA
V gene: TRBV29-1
D gene: NA
J gene: TRBJ2-3
CDR3 DNA: TGCAGCGTTTCCGAACTTACTAGCACAGATACGCAGTATTTT
CDR3 protein: CSVSELTSTDTQYF

clone size: few
V gene: TRBV19
D gene: NA
J gene: TRBJ1-6
CDR3 DNA: TGTGCCAGTAATGCTCAGGGGCCCGGGTCTTCACCCCTCCACTTT
CDR3 protein: CASNAQGPGSSPLHF

clone size: NA
V gene: TRBV6-5
D gene: NA
J gene: TRBJ1-2
CDR3 DNA: TGTGCCAGCAGTTACGGCGGCGGTGGCCCCTCCCATGGCTACACCTTC
CDR3 protein: CASSYGGGGPSHGYTF

clone size: NA
V gene: TRBV18
D gene: NA
J gene: TRBJ2-3
CDR3 DNA: TGTGCCAGCTCGACAGCAGGGACAGATACGCAGTATTTT
CDR3 protein: CASSTAGTDTQYF

clone size: NA
V gene: TRBV27
D gene: TRBD1
J gene: TRBJ1-5
CDR3 DNA: TGTGCCAGCAGTCCTGCACAGGGGGCGAGCAATCAGCCCCAGCATTTT
CDR3 protein: CASSPAQGASNQPQHF

clone size: NA
V gene: TRBV6-4
D gene: NA
J gene: TRBJ1-1
CDR3 DNA: TGTGCCAGCAGTGAATCGACAGGGAACACTGAAGCTTTCTTT
CDR3 protein: CASSESTGNTEAFF

clone size: once
V gene: TRBV6-1
D gene: TRBD2
J gene: TRBJ2-3
CDR3 DNA: TGTGCCAGCAGTTTAGCGGGGAGCACAGATACGCAGTATTTT
CDR3 protein: CASSLAGSTDTQYF

clone size: NA
V gene: TRBV6-1
D gene: TRBD1
J gene: TRBJ1-5
CDR3 DNA: TGTGCCAGCAAGGAGACAGGGAGGGAGGGTCAGCCCCAGCATTTT
CDR3 protein: CASKETGREGQPQHF

clone size: NA
V gene: TRBV16
D gene: TRBD1
J gene: TRBJ2-5
CDR3 DNA: TGTGCCAGCAGCCAATTGAAGGGGGCGATTCAAGAGACCCAGTACTTC
CDR3 protein: CASSQLKGAIQETQYF

clone size: NA
V gene: TRBV7-9
D gene: NA
J gene: TRBJ2-5
CDR3 DNA: TGTGCCAGCAGCTTAGGTTGGTGGGGGGAACAAGAGACCCAGTACTTC
CDR3 protein: CASSLGWWGEQETQYF

clone size: NA
V gene: TRBV7-8
D gene: TRBD1
J gene: TRBJ1-2
CDR3 DNA: TGTGCCAGCAGTTTGACAGGGGGCTATGGCTACACCTTC
CDR3 protein: CASSLTGGYGYTF

clone size: NA
V gene: TRBV19
D gene: NA
J gene: TRBJ2-5
CDR3 DNA: TGTGCCAGTAGTCTTGGGGTCCCCCAAGAGACCCAGTACTTC
CDR3 protein: CASSLGVPQETQYF

clone size: NA
V gene: TRBV5-1
D gene: NA
J gene: TRBJ1-5
CDR3 DNA: TGCGCCAGCAGCTTGGTATCGGGTTCCAATCAGCCCCAGCATTTT
CDR3 protein: CASSLVSGSNQPQHF

clone size: once
V gene: TRBV9
D gene: TRBD1
J gene: TRBJ1-2
CDR3 DNA: TGTGCCAGCAGCGCCCGGGACAGGTCAATAACCGGCTACACCTTC
CDR3 protein: CASSARDRSITGYTF

clone size: NA
V gene: TRBV6-1
D gene: NA
J gene: TRBJ2-3
CDR3 DNA: TGTGCCAGCAGTGAAGATACGCAGTATTTT
CDR3 protein: CASSEDTQYF

clone size: NA
V gene: TRBV4-1
D gene: NA
J gene: TRBJ2-5
CDR3 DNA: TGCGCCAGCATGGGGTCCGGATGGGGAGAGACCCAGTACTTC
CDR3 protein: CASMGSGWGETQYF

clone size: once
V gene: TRBV4-1
D gene: TRBD2
J gene: TRBJ2-2
CDR3 DNA: TGCGCCAGCAGACGGACTAGCGGGGGGGTTAGCACCGGGGAGCTGTTTTTT
CDR3 protein: CASRRTSGGVSTGELFF

clone size: NA
V gene: TRBV6-6
D gene: NA
J gene: TRBJ1-5
CDR3 DNA: TGTGCCAGCAGTTATAGCAGGGTTAGCAATCAGCCCCAGCATTTT
CDR3 protein: CASSYSRVSNQPQHF

clone size: NA
V gene: TRBV5-1
D gene: NA
J gene: TRBJ1-4
CDR3 DNA: TGCGCCAGCAGCACAGCCGGTCGGAGGAGTTGGGAAAAACTGTTTTTT
CDR3 protein: CASSTAGRRSWEKLFF

clone size: once
V gene: TRBV6-1
D gene: NA
J gene: TRBJ2-3
CDR3 DNA: TGTGCCACCGACCCGATCTTTGGGAGTACAGATACGCAGTATTTT
CDR3 protein: CATDPIFGSTDTQYF